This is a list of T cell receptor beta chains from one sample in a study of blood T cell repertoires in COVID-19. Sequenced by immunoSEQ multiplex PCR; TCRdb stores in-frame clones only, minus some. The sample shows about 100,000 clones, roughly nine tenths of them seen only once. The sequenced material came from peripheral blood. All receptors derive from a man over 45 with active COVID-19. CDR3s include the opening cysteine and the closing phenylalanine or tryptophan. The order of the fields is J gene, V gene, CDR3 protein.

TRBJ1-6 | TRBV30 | CAWSGTGADNSPLHF
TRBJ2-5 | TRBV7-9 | CASSLPLGQRYQETQYF
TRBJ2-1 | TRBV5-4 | CASSNSRDSLYNEQFF
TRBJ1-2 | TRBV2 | CASSAGTGGVFGYTF
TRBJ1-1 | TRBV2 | CATREGITEAFF
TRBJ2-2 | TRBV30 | CAWGQGVLRTGELFF
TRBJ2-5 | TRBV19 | CASSSHHKTGEETQYF
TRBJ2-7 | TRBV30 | CALEGQYYEQYF
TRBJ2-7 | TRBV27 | CASSRRPGLAYEQYF
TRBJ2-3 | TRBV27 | CASSSLGAVTDTQYF
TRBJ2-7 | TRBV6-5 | CASSTGGRVDEQYF
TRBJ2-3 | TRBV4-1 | CASSLAGAGGTDTQYF
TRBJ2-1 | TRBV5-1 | CASSSGQSSYNEQFF
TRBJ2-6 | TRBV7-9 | CASSLRGDGPGANVLTF
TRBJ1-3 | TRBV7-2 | CASSLAPAAGNTIYF
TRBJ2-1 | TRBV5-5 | CASSAAGPSYNEQFF
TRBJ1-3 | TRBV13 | CASSPSRNSGNTIYF
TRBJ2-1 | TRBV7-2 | CASSPTLNEQFF
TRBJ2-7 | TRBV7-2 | CASSPDRVSYEQYF
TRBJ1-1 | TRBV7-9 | CASSLGLREQNTEAFF
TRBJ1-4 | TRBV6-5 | CASIHTWADEKLFF